A selection of T cell receptor beta chains follows, all from one sample in a study of tumor-infiltrating lymphocytes in primary liver carcinoma. TCRdb passed the multiplex PCR reads through MiXCR, listing each CDR3 protein once. The top ten clones hold approximately 36% of a sample with around 19,000 distinct CDR3 sequences, 65% to 85% of them seen once. The sample was liver tumor tissue from sampling region 4. The receptors were sampled from a woman aged 25 to 39 with primary liver carcinoma and hepatitis B virus infection. Each CDR3 is given without its conserved first and last residue. D genes are given only for firm matches.

>TRBV4-3|TRBJ1-2|NA
ASSIDWGRVNGYT
>TRBV11-2|TRBJ2-7|NA
TSNLGVIDSYEQY
>TRBV6-5|TRBJ2-1|NA
ASRPYRDHNGQF
>TRBV5-8|TRBJ1-1|NA
ASGGGGRHTESF
>TRBV11-2|TRBJ2-1|NA
ASSRLNPEVANEQF
>TRBV11-2|TRBJ2-7|NA
ASTPASEPC
>TRBV11-2|TRBJ2-1|NA
ASSLGSYNEQF
>TRBV11-2|TRBJ1-1|TRBD1
ACSVRDRGRKRWSNIEVF
>TRBV11-1|TRBJ2-2|NA
VSSRVMAGVSGEPF
>TRBV5-4|TRBJ1-6|NA
ASSPRAGDNSPLH
>TRBV4-3|TRBJ2-7|NA
ASSPAVAVGHFSYEQY
>TRBV29-1|TRBJ2-1|NA
SASTGVGSNDQF
>TRBV6-2/TRBV6-3|TRBJ2-5|NA
VSNYDGLGETQY
>TRBV7-8|TRBJ2-5|NA
ASRERETKY
>TRBV11-2|TRBJ1-4|NA
VSYPWGGKLF
>TRBV7-9|TRBJ2-1|NA
SSSLGRGDEQF
>TRBV6-1|TRBJ1-6|NA
ASSEHGDSVSPLH
>TRBV6-5|TRBJ2-2|NA
VSSPRIGFTGELF
>TRBV6-6|TRBJ2-3|NA
ASSCQTGPRRTYRQY
>TRBV11-3|TRBJ2-2|NA
ASSPDGRVNTEELF
>TRBV29-1|TRBJ2-5|TRBD1
SSGTGGAQETQY
>TRBV11-2|TRBJ1-4|NA
ASSLWGGKLF
>TRBV2|TRBJ2-7|NA
ASGDRDTAYEQY
>TRBV5-4|TRBJ2-3|NA
PSSIDGHPPPTDTQY
>TRBV4-2|TRBJ2-7|NA
ASSHLQGTSAYEQY
>TRBV11-2|TRBJ1-1|NA
TSSARNKGRKRWSNTETF
>TRBV2|TRBJ2-3|TRBD2
ASSPGTREDTQY
>TRBV11-2|TRBJ1-5|NA
ASSLGPSGAENQPQH
>TRBV11-2|TRBJ2-3|NA
ASGPRETSSRDTQY
>TRBV11-2|TRBJ2-7|NA
ASCSYPGPYVYEQY
>TRBV4-3|TRBJ2-3|NA
ASGQGFVGARHTQY
>TRBV11-2|TRBJ2-5|NA
ASRLVSGGSRQEAQY
>TRBV15|TRBJ2-1|NA
ATSRDYRSPCNEQF
>TRBV29-1|TRBJ2-5|NA
SVVGVGETQY
>TRBV11-2|TRBJ2-7|NA
ASSWDTFSYDQY
>TRBV4-1|TRBJ1-2|NA
ASSQDGRGYGYT
>TRBV25-1|TRBJ2-2|NA
ALHGASSPYAPELF